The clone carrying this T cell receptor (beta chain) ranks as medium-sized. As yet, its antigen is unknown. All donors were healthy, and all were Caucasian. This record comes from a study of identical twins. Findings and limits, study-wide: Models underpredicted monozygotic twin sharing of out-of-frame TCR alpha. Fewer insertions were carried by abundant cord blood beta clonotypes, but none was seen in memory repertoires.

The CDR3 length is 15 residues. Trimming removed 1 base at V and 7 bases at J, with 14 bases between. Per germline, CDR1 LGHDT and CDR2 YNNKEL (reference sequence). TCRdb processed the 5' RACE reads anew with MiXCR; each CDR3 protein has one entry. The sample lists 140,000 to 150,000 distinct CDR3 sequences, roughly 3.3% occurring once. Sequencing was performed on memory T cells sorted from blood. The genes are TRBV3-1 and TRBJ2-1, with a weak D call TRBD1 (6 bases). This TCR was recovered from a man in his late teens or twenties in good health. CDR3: CASSQGLGDTNEQFF. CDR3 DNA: TGTGCCAGCAGCCAAGGCCTCGGGGACACGAATGAGCAGTTCTTC.